Listed below are T cell receptor beta chains from one sample, sequenced in a study of CD8+CD57+ T cells in acquired aplastic anemia. TCRdb re-called the reads through MiXCR, storing one row per CDR3 protein. The top ten hold approximately 3% of the sample, which has around 150,000 distinct CDR3 sequences, 40% to 50% seen once. The sequenced sample was sorted CD4+, CD8+, or CD8+CD57+ T cells (not recorded which) from PBMCs. These receptors were collected from a human donor with aplastic anemia. Each CDR3 is given with its conserved first and last residue. The size entry is marked missing in some rows and otherwise reads once, few, many or a size class.

v_call clone_size cdr3_length cdr3_aa
TRBV29-1 many 13 CSVEKGVGETQYF
TRBV15 many 13 CATGQGSGNTIYF
TRBV2 many 14 CASSERQINQPQHF
TRBV15 few 16 CATSMKTETSTDTQYF
TRBV29-1 - 13 CSVPGLTSDTQYF
TRBV12-3/TRBV12-4 many 15 CASSLAGVNTGELFF
TRBV2 - 15 CASSDEDRDLSPQHF
TRBV28 - 15 CASSPPGSRSYEQYF
TRBV19 - 15 CASRYLAGGINEQFF
TRBV3-1 many 12 CASSQGGNTIYF
TRBV12-3/TRBV12-4 - 13 CASTGADGNTIYF
TRBV9 - 13 CASSPDYTGELFF
TRBV7-2 many 15 CASSLVEGRPDTQYF
TRBV10-2 - 14 CASSGGTVGTEAFF